This TCR beta chain was documented in a study of T cells in Graves' hyperthyroidism and ophthalmopathy (dated by TCRdb to the late 2010s). Study-level background: Peripheral blood samples were taken at initial diagnosis, before any treatment was given. In about 6 Graves' hyperthyroidism patients, the study also compared T-cell repertoires from thyroid tissue with T-cell repertoires from blood. The paper describes TCR Vbeta CDR3 sequencing of some 130 peripheral blood samples, made up of approximately 40 ophthalmopathy patients, roughly 80 hyperthyroidism patients and 17 progressor patients. An independent validation cohort of under 20 hyperthyroidism patients and over 15 patients who later progressed to ophthalmopathy tested prospective prediction of ophthalmopathy. The roughly 91 discovery patients were randomly divided into training and test sets at a 7:3 ratio. After blood sampling, hyperthyroidism patients were treated with methimazole at a starting dose of 30 mg daily, and ophthalmopathy patients were treated with high-dose intravenous methylprednisolone. TCR V-J signatures able to tell the groups apart were searched for in a discovery cohort of 100 patients, of whom 40 to 45 had Graves' ophthalmopathy and 57 had stable Graves' hyperthyroidism.

The TCR beta CDR3 regions were amplified from RNA transcripts. For the first round of RT-PCR on the TCR CDR3, the HTBI primer set was used together with the Qiagen OneStep RT-PCR kit. Libraries were constructed in a second round of multiplex PCR, after which size selection and purification were performed. Paired-end sequencing of the libraries was performed with 100 bp reads on an Illumina HiSeq2000. The original methods were these. SOAPnuke was used to process the raw data, throwing out any read that contained adapters or uncalled bases, had a mean Phred below 15, or lacked an exact constant-primer or identifier match. COPE v1.2.5 was used to merge the high-quality paired reads, and each unique nucleotide sequence was defined as a clonotype. MiTCR v1.1 was used to align clonotypes to the IMGT TRBV, TRBD and TRBJ reference segments. The analysis included only V-J combinations with a frequency above 0.0001, which together covered around 99% of the repertoires. A TCS score was defined as the ratio of F50 (clonal expansion) to E x V (chaos), with BLOSUM62-based TCRdist applied between CDR3 peptides within each V-J. Welch's t-statistics and random forest reduced some 510 V-J features to some 14, which were used in a naive Bayes classifier (R e1071). TCRdb reworked the public reads: Q25 trimming with fastp, MiXCR clone assembly, productive beta chains retained. Rows with a matching CDR3 protein are joined into one entry that keeps the most common DNA and genes. The V and J calls shown here were made by TCRdb, not taken from the authors' results. In all, the sample holds under 550,000 distinct CDR3 sequences, and roughly 15% of those were seen once. About 5% of the sample is in the top ten clones.

Stable Graves' hyperthyroidism was defined as no progression to ophthalmopathy during 18 months of follow-up. Hyperthyroidism patients were aged 18 to 65 years and newly diagnosed, with disease duration of less than 2 months. The study excluded patients with uncontrolled infections, other autoimmune diseases, pregnancy or lactation. Diagnoses were based on clinical symptoms, serum thyroxine and TRAb, thyroid ultrasound and orbital computed tomography. PBMCs were isolated from about 10 ml of fresh peripheral blood by Ficoll-Paque density gradient centrifugation. Trizol reagent was used to extract total RNA, and RNA quality was then checked on an Agilent 2100 Bioanalyzer. Overall results and qualifications from the work: Most expanded thyroid clonotypes (frequency above 0.001) were also detected in blood, suggesting blood repertoires may reflect thyroid immune responses. A 13 V-J signature model separated ophthalmopathy from stable hyperthyroidism, with around 90% sensitivity and 81.08% specificity in cross-validation and 80%/75% in testing. Sample size was not statistically predetermined, and investigators were not blinded to group allocation. In validation, the model predicted progression to ophthalmopathy a median of roughly six months before onset, with about 67% sensitivity and nearly 75% specificity.

V sheds 3 bases and J sheds 5 bases, leaving 11 bases between their ends. Its CDR3 holds 14 amino acids, cysteine through phenylalanine. Only the CDR3 DNA stays, 42 bases, in frame from base 1. The CDR1 and CDR2 encoded by the germline V gene (reference sequence) are SEHNR and FQNEAQ. This clonotype was observed a few times. The target of this receptor is not known. No base quality values were provided; no much bigger clone lies one nucleotide off. The chain links TRBV7-9 with TRBJ2-1; TRBD2 is a weak D gene call, 6 bases matching. This TCR was recovered from a woman aged 18-30 years with Graves' hyperthyroidism. Sequenced: blood. DNA sequence: TGTGCCAGCAGCTTGGGACTCAGTCACAATGAGCAGTTCTTC. It codes for CASSLGLSHNEQFF.